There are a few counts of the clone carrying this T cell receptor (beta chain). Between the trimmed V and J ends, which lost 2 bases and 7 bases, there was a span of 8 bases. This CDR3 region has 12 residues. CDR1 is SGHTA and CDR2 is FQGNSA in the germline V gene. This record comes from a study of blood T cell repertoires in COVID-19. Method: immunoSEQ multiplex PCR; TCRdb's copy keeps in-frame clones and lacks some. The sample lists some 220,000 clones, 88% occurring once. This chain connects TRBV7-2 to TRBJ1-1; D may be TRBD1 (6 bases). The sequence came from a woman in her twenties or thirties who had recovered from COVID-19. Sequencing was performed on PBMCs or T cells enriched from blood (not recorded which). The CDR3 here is CASSLNRVEAFF. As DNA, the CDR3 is TGTGCCAGCAGCTTAAACAGGGTTGAAGCTTTCTTT. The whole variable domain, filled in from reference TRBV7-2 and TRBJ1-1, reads GAGVSQSPSNKVTEKGKDVELRCDPISGHTALYWYRQSLGQGLEFLIYFQGNSAPDKSGLPSDRFSAERTGGSVSTLTIQRTQQEDSAVYLCASSLNRVEAFFGQGTRLTVV.